This T cell receptor beta chain is drawn from a study of T cell responses to AZD1222 COVID-19 vaccine. General observations from the study: Two AZD1222 administrations were followed by greater Spike-specific TCR breadth and depth. Clonal diversity was possibly underestimated; the donors were predominantly white British and more often female. Repertoires were sampled only after the peak T cell response.

The table came from immunoSEQ multiplex PCR; TCRdb's copy has only in-frame clones and leaves some out. Here the sample spans about 76,000 clones, 60% to 85% being singletons. The V segment lost 5 bases and the J segment 7 bases; nucleotides outside the gene matches: 6. The CDR3 is 15 amino acids. Per the germline V gene, CDR1 is MNHNS and CDR2 is SASEGT. The sample holds a few counts of this clone. What it binds is unknown. The material was peripheral blood, obtained 28 days after the second dose of the MenACWY control vaccine. The sequence derives from an adult who received the MenACWY meningococcal vaccine as a control. The rearrangement links TRBV6-1 to TRBJ1-6; 9 bases line up with TRBD1. The CDR3 DNA is TGTGCCAGCAGTTCAGGGACAGGGAGGAATTCACCCCTCCACTTT. It encodes CASSSGTGRNSPLHF.